This T cell receptor (beta chain) emerged from a study of T cell responses to AZD1222 COVID-19 vaccine. Overall study findings and caveats: There were repertoire samples only from the period after the peak T cell response.

The CDR3 has 14 amino acids. The V end lost 5 bases, the J end lost 8 bases, and 18 bases lay between the germline ends. The germline V gene has CDR1 SGHDN and CDR2 FVKESK. Profiled with immunoSEQ multiplex PCR; TCRdb holds only in-frame clones, not every one. The sample shows 150,000 to 200,000 clones, approximately 92% of them seen only once. With regard to this clone: The antigen is not known.

The receptor comes from an adult in good health. The rearrangement uses TRBV14 and TRBJ1-1; maybe TRBD1 (6 bases). Sample: peripheral blood, taken on day 0 of AZD1222 vaccination. As DNA, the CDR3 is TGTGCCAGCAGCTCAAGTAGAGGGGGAGGAGAAGCTTTCTTT. This gives the protein CASSSSRGGGEAFF.